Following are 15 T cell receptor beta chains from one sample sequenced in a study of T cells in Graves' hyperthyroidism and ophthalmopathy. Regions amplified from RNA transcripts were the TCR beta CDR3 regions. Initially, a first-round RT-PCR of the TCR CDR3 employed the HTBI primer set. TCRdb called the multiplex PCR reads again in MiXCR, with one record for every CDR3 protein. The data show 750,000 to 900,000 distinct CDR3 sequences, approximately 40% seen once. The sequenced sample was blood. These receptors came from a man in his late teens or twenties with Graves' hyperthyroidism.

CDR3 sequence reads: CSAPGTGYEAFF. The DNA for the CDR3 is TGCAGTGCTCCCGGGACAGGCTACGAAGCTTTCTTT. The V gene is TRBV20-1, the J gene TRBJ1-1, with 8 bases lining up with TRBD1. The CDR3 spans 12 residues. With 5 bases clipped from V and 8 bases from J, the junction kept 7 bases outside the gene matches. Germline lookup yields CDR1 DFQATT and CDR2 SNEGSKA (reference sequence).

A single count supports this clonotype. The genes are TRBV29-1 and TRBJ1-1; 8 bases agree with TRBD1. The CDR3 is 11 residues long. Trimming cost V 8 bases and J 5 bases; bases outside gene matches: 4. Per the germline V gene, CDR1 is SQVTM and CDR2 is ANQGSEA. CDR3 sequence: CSLTGVTEAFF. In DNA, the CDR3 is TGCAGCTTGACAGGGGTGACTGAAGCTTTCTTT. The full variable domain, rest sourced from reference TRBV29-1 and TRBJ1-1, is SAVISQKPSRDICQRGTSLTIQCQVDSQVTMMFWYRQQPGQSLTLIATANQGSEATYESGFVIDKFPISRPNLTFSTLTVSNMSPEDSSIYLCSLTGVTEAFFGQGTRLTVV.

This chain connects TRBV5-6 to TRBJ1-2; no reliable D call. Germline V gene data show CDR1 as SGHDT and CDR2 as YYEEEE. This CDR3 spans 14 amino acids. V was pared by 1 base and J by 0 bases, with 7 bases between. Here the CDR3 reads CASSLRSPNYGYTF. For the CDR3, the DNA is TGTGCCAGCAGCTTGCGTAGCCCTAACTATGGCTACACCTTC.

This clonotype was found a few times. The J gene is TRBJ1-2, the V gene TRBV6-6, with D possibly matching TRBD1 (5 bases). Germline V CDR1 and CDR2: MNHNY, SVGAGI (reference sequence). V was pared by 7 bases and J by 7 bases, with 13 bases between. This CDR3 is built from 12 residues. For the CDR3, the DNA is TGTGCCAGCACTCAGGGTCTGGGTGGCTACACCTTC. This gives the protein CASTQGLGGYTF.

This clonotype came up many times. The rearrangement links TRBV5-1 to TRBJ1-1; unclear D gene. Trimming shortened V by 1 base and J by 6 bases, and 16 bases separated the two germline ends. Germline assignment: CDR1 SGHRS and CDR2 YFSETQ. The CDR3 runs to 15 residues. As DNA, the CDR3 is TGCGCCAGCAGCTTGTACGGCCCCGTGGGCCCTGAAGCTTTCTTT. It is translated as CASSLYGPVGPEAFF.

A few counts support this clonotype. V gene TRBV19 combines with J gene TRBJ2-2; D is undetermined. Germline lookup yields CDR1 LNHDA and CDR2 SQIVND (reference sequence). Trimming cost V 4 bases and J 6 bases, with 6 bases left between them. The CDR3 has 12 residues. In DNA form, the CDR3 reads TGTGCCAGTAGTAAAGAGGCCGGGGAGCTGTTTTTT. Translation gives CASSKEAGELFF.

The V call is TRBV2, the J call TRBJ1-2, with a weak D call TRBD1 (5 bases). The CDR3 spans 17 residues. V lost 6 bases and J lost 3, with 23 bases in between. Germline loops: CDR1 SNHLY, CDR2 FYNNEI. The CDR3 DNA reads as TGTGCCAGCAGACGTACCGGGGGATCGAGAACCTACTATGGCTACACCTTC. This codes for CASRRTGGSRTYYGYTF.

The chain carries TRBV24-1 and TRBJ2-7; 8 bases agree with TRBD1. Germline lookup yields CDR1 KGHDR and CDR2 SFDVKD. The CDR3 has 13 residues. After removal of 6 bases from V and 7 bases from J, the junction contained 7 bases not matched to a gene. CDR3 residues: CATSSDRVNEQYF. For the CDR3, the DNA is TGTGCCACCAGTTCGGACAGGGTGAATGAGCAGTACTTC.

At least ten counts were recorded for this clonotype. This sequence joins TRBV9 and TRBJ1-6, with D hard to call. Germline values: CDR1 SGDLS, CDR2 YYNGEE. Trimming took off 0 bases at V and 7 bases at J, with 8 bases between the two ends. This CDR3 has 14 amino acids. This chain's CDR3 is CASSVDGSNSPLHF. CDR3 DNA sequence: TGTGCCAGCAGCGTAGATGGGTCCAATTCACCCCTCCACTTT.

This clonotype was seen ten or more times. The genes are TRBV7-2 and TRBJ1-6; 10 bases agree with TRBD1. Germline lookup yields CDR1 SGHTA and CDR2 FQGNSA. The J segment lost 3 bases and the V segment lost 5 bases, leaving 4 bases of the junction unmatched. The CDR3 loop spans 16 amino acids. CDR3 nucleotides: TGTGCCAGCAGCCCCCGGGACAGGGGCTATAATTCACCCCTCCACTTT. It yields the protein CASSPRDRGYNSPLHF.

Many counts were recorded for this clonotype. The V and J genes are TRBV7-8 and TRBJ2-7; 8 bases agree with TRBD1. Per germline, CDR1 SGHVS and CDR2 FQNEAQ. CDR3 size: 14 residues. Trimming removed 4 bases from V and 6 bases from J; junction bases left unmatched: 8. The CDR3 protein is CASSSPGQGGEQYF. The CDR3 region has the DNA TGTGCCAGCAGCTCCCCCGGACAGGGAGGCGAGCAGTACTTC.

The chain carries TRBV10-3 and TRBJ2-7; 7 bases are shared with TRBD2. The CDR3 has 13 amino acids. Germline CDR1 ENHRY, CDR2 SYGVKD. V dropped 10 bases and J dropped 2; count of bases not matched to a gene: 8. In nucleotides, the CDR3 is TGTGCCACCAGGGAGGGCCTAACCTACGAGCAGTACTTC. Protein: CATREGLTYEQYF.

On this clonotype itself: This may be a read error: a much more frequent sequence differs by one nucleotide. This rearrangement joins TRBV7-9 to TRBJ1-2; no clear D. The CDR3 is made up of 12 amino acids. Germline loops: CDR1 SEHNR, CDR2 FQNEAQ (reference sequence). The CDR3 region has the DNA TGTGCCAGCAGCTTTTCCCCCTATGACTACACCTTC. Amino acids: CASSFSPYDYTF.

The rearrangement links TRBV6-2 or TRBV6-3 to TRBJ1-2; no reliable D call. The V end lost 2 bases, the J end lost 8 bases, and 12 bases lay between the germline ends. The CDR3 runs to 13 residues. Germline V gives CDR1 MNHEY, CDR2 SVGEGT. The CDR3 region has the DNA TGTGCCAGCAGTTACGAGCCCTCCCCAGGCTACACCTTC. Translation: CASSYEPSPGYTF.

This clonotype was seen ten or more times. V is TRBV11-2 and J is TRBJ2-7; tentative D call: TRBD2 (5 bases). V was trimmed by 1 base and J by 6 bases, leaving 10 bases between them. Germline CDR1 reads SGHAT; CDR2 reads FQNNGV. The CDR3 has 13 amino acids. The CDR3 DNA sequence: TGTGCCAGCAGCTTAGGGAGAGGGAGCGAGCAGTACTTC. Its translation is CASSLGRGSEQYF.